The 25 T cell receptor beta chains presented below share a single source sample, sequenced in a study of blood T cell repertoires in COVID-19. Method: immunoSEQ multiplex PCR; TCRdb's copy keeps in-frame clones and lacks some. The table has around 310,000 clones, almost 90% seen once. The material sequenced was peripheral blood. The receptors were gathered from a woman in her thirties or forties with COVID-19, enrolled during active disease.

The chain recombines TRBV11-1 with TRBJ2-3; D gene uncertain. Germline-derived CDR1 and CDR2 are SGHAT and FQDESV (reference sequence). The ends were cut back, 6 bases at V and 0 bases at J, with 4 bases in the middle. This CDR3 comprises 12 residues. CDR3 bases: TGTGCCAGCAGACAAAGCACAGATACGCAGTATTTT. Protein: CASRQSTDTQYF.

The chain links TRBV18 to TRBJ1-2; 8 nucleotides match TRBD1. V lost 4 bases to trimming and J lost 5 bases; unmatched junction nucleotides: 9. Per germline, CDR1 KGHSH and CDR2 LQKENI. This CDR3 spans 15 amino acids. The CDR3, as DNA: TGTGCCAGCTCACTCGATCGGACAGGGCCTTATGGCTACACCTTC. Encoded protein: CASSLDRTGPYGYTF. The full variable domain, completed using reference TRBV18 and TRBJ1-2, is NAGVMQNPRHLVRRRGQEARLRCSPMKGHSHVYWYRQLPEEGLKFMVYLQKENIIDESGMPKERFSAEFPKEGPSILRIQQVVRGDSAAYFCASSLDRTGPYGYTFGSGTRLTVV.

CDR3 residues: CATSRGGGEQGGYGYTF. The CDR3 nucleotides are TGTGCCACCAGCAGAGGTGGAGGCGAACAGGGGGGCTATGGCTACACCTTC. The V call is TRBV15, the J call TRBJ1-2, with TRBD1 matching 8 bases. V gave up 1 base and J gave up 4 bases; unmatched junction bases: 11. Germline lookup yields CDR1 LNHNV and CDR2 YYDKDF (reference sequence). The CDR3 is made up of 17 amino acids.

The chain recombines TRBV6-2 or TRBV6-3 with TRBJ1-4; 8 bases line up with TRBD1. V lost 2 bases to trimming and J lost 7 bases; unmatched junction nucleotides: 6. The CDR3 has 15 amino acids. Germline V CDR1 and CDR2: MNHEY, SVGEGT. The CDR3 bases are TGTGCCAGCAGTTACAGCCGGGGACAGGCTGAAAAACTGTTTTTT. Its protein is CASSYSRGQAEKLFF.

The chain recombines TRBV29-1 with TRBJ1-1; D uncertain. This CDR3 has 12 residues. Trimming cost V 7 bases and J 5 bases, with 14 bases left between them. CDR1 is SQVTM and CDR2 is ANQGSEA in the germline V gene. This CDR3 reads CSGAAWATEAFF. In DNA form, the CDR3 reads TGCAGCGGGGCCGCTTGGGCTACTGAAGCTTTCTTT.

V is TRBV28 and J is TRBJ1-5, with no clear D. Germline loops: CDR1 MDHEN, CDR2 SYDVKM. The CDR3 totals 14 residues. The CDR3 loop reads CSTVRQAPNQPQHF. The CDR3, as DNA: TGTTCAACGGTCCGGCAGGCACCCAATCAGCCCCAGCATTTT. Full variable domain (rest looked up from reference TRBV28 and TRBJ1-5): DVKVTQSSRYLVKRTGEKVFLECVQDMDHENMFWYRQDPGLGLRLIYFSYDVKMKEKGDIPEGYSVSREKKERFSLILESASTNQTSMYLCSTVRQAPNQPQHFGDGTRLSIL.

The V gene is TRBV29-1, the J gene TRBJ1-2, with 10 bases aligning to TRBD1. J gave up 8 bases and V 4 bases, and 1 base lay outside the gene matches. CDR3 length: 11 amino acids. CDR1 is SQVTM and CDR2 is ANQGSEA in the germline V gene. CDR3 region: CSVATGGGYTF. In DNA form, the CDR3 reads TGCAGCGTTGCGACAGGGGGCGGCTACACCTTC.

J is TRBJ2-7 and V is TRBV10-3; 7 bases fit TRBD1. The V and J ends lost 4 bases and 5 bases, in that order; junction bases with no gene match: 5. The CDR3 contains 13 residues. CDR1 and CDR2 (germline): ENHRY, SYGVKD. CDR3 DNA: TGTGCCATCAGTGCAGGGGGTGGCGACGAGCAGTACTTC. Protein: CAISAGGGDEQYF.

Only one count was recorded for this clone. The V call is TRBV7-2, the J call TRBJ1-1; perhaps TRBD1 as D (5 bases). The V gene lost 2 bases and the J gene lost 1 base, with 11 bases spanning the gap. The CDR3 has 15 amino acids. Germline-derived CDR1 and CDR2 are SGHTA and FQGNSA. As DNA, the CDR3 is TGTGCCAGCAGCTTAATGGGAGGGGAGAACACTGAAGCTTTCTTT. Translation gives CASSLMGGENTEAFF.

CDR3 amino acids: CASSLGRADEKLFF. CDR3 nucleotide sequence: TGCGCCAGCAGCTTGGGGAGGGCGGATGAAAAACTGTTTTTT. V usage is TRBV5-1 and J usage is TRBJ1-4, with unresolved D. CDR3 length: 14 amino acids. Trimming shortened V by 0 bases and J by 6 bases, and 9 bases separated the two germline ends. Looked up from germline, CDR1 is SGHRS and CDR2 is YFSETQ. Based on the CDR3 plus reference TRBV5-1 and TRBJ1-4, the full variable domain is KAGVTQTPRYLIKTRGQQVTLSCSPISGHRSVSWYQQTPGQGLQFLFEYFSETQRNKGNFPGRFSGRQFSNSRSEMNVSTLELGDSALYLCASSLGRADEKLFFGSGTQLSVL.

The chain uses TRBV7-9 and TRBJ1-2; unclear D gene. This CDR3 has 11 residues. Germline V CDR1 and CDR2: SEHNR, FQNEAQ (reference sequence). V lost 6 bases, J lost 4 bases, and 6 bases lay in between. The CDR3 DNA reads as TGTGCCAGCAGTCGGGGCTATGGCTACACCTTC. Its translation: CASSRGYGYTF.

This chain connects TRBV6-2 or TRBV6-3 to TRBJ2-7, with TRBD2 identical over 9 bases. Trimming took 1 base from V and 6 from J; bases not matched to a gene: 7. This CDR3 has 15 amino acids. From germline, CDR1 is MNHEY and CDR2 SVGEGT. CDR3 DNA: TGTGCCAGCAGTTACTTCGGACTAGCGAACAGCGAGCAGTACTTC. It specifies CASSYFGLANSEQYF.

The CDR3, as DNA: TGTGCCAGCAGCCAGGTTGGACAGGGGTGGAATGAGCAGTTCTTC. Protein product: CASSQVGQGWNEQFF. This chain connects TRBV3-1 (or the pseudogene TRBV3-2) to TRBJ2-1, with TRBD1 matching 9 bases. Germline trimming cut 3 bases from V and 7 bases from J; bases unmatched to any gene: 7. The CDR3 extends over 15 amino acids. CDR1 LGHDT and CDR2 YNNKEL come from the germline V gene (reference sequence).

This chain connects TRBV10-3 to TRBJ1-3; perhaps TRBD1 as D (5 bases). The CDR3 loop spans 11 amino acids. Germline V lookup: CDR1 ENHRY, CDR2 SYGVKD. Trimming shortened V by 5 bases and J by 8 bases, and 7 bases separated the two germline ends. The CDR3 here is CAISQGDTIYF. In DNA, the CDR3 is TGTGCCATCAGTCAAGGGGACACCATATATTTT.

This clone was seen a few times. The V call is TRBV19, the J call TRBJ1-2, with D tentatively TRBD1 (5 bases). Germline V CDR1 and CDR2: LNHDA, SQIVND (reference sequence). With 9 bases removed from V and 0 bases from J, the gap between germline ends came to 11 bases. The CDR3 contains 13 residues. For the CDR3, the DNA is TGTGCCAGCTCCGCCAGGGCTAACTATGGCTACACCTTC. The encoded protein is CASSARANYGYTF.

The chain has TRBV5-4 and TRBJ2-3, with TRBD2 matching 13 bases. Per germline, CDR1 SGHNT and CDR2 YYREEE (reference sequence). The CDR3 spans 14 residues. The V gene end was trimmed by 10 bases and the J gene end by 4 bases; junction bases not matched to a gene: 6. The CDR3 DNA is TGTGCCGGGAGGACTAGCGGGAGCCCAGATACGCAGTATTTT. It specifies CAGRTSGSPDTQYF.

This clone appeared once. The chain employs TRBV28 and TRBJ2-2, with D possibly matching TRBD2 (6 bases). The CDR3 runs to 19 residues. Between the trimmed V and J ends, which lost 5 bases and 3 bases, there was a span of 25 bases. Germline V CDR1 and CDR2: MDHEN, SYDVKM. The CDR3 DNA sequence: TGTGCCAGCAGTGTAAATGATTATCGCTGGACGGGAGACACCGGGGAGCTGTTTTTT. Its protein product is CASSVNDYRWTGDTGELFF.

The J gene is TRBJ1-4, the V gene TRBV6-5; weak D call: TRBD1 (5 bases). This CDR3 spans 14 amino acids. Germline CDR1 and CDR2: MNHEY and SVGAGI. V lost 5 bases and J lost 2, with 9 bases in between. The CDR3 spells CASSQGGTNEKLFF. In DNA, the CDR3 is TGTGCCAGCAGTCAGGGAGGGACTAATGAAAAACTGTTTTTT.

The chain links TRBV5-6 to TRBJ1-2; D is perhaps TRBD1 (5 bases). Germline V lookup: CDR1 SGHDT, CDR2 YYEEEE. CDR3 length equals 15 residues. With 4 bases removed from V and 2 bases from J, the gap between germline ends came to 15 bases. CDR3 protein: CASSPAGGTNYGYTF. The DNA for the CDR3 is TGTGCCAGCAGCCCCGCGGGAGGGACCAACTATGGCTACACCTTC.

Comments on this clone: Other DNA sequences in this sample translate to the same CDR3. The rearrangement uses TRBV27 and TRBJ2-1; D is unclear. This CDR3 is 13 amino acids long. V gave up 3 bases and J gave up 0 bases, with 3 bases separating them. CDR1 and CDR2 (germline): MNHEY, SMNVEV (reference sequence). The CDR3 nucleotides read TGTGCCAGCAGTTTGAGCTCCTACAATGAGCAGTTCTTC. It encodes CASSLSSYNEQFF.

The sample holds a few counts of this clone. This rearrangement joins TRBV7-9 to TRBJ2-7, with TRBD1 as a possible D gene (5 bases). Trimming took 1 base from V and 3 from J, leaving 7 bases between them. CDR1 and CDR2 from the germline V gene are SEHNR and FQNEAQ (reference sequence). The CDR3 runs 13 residues. CDR3 protein: CASSLGRGYEQYF. CDR3 DNA sequence: TGTGCCAGCAGCTTAGGTAGGGGCTACGAGCAGTACTTC.

This chain connects TRBV28 to TRBJ1-6; D not certain. The ends were cut back, 6 bases at V and 0 bases at J, with 18 bases in the middle. The CDR3 consists of 18 residues. Germline assignment: CDR1 MDHEN and CDR2 SYDVKM. The CDR3 DNA sequence: TGTGCCAGCAGGTTAAGTTACCCCGGGAGCTCCTATAATTCACCCCTCCACTTT. Translating it yields CASRLSYPGSSYNSPLHF.

This chain joins TRBV6-2 or TRBV6-3 and TRBJ1-2; D remains ambiguous. Between the trimmed V and J ends, which lost 2 bases and 8 bases, there was a span of 9 bases. The CDR3 has 12 amino acids. Germline CDR1 reads MNHEY; CDR2 reads SVGEGT. CDR3: CASSYGQWGYTF. CDR3 bases: TGTGCCAGCAGTTACGGGCAGTGGGGCTACACCTTC.

The CDR3 DNA follows: TGTGCCAGCAGCCCAAAGGACATGGAATCTGAGACCCAGTACTTC. Translating gives CASSPKDMESETQYF. The chain recombines TRBV7-9 with TRBJ2-5; D possibly corresponds to TRBD1 (5 bases). Deletions cut 5 bases from V and 5 bases from J, with 18 bases between. Germline CDR1 SEHNR, CDR2 FQNEAQ (reference sequence). This CDR3 spans 15 amino acids. The full variable domain, rest sourced from reference TRBV7-9 and TRBJ2-5, is DTGVSQNPRHKITKRGQNVTFRCDPISEHNRLYWYRQTLGQGPEFLTYFQNEAQLEKSRLLSDRFSAERPKGSFSTLEIQRTEQGDSAMYLCASSPKDMESETQYFGPGTRLLVL.

This clone was detected ten times or more. This chain connects TRBV28 to TRBJ2-2, with a tentative D call TRBD1 (6 bases). The germline V gene has CDR1 MDHEN and CDR2 SYDVKM. V shed 5 bases and J shed 6 bases, with 28 bases lying between them. The CDR3 contains 19 residues. CDR3 in amino acids: CASSTPNNRVFGRAGELFF. CDR3 DNA: TGTGCCAGCAGTACGCCGAATAACAGGGTTTTTGGGCGGGCCGGGGAGCTGTTTTTT.